This T cell receptor beta chain is drawn from a study of cytomegalovirus exposure and HLA in healthy donors. The V end was cut by 0 bases, the J end by 4 bases, with 9 bases between. The CDR3 is 14 residues long. Germline values: CDR1 SGHRS, CDR2 YFSETQ. The repertoire was sequenced with immunoSEQ multiplex PCR; TCRdb's copy has only in-frame clones and lacks some. The sample comprises about 220,000 clones, approximately 90% of which are singletons, and 2.5% to 3% rests with the top ten. The source is a man in his late teens or twenties in good health and CMV-seronegative. The chain combines TRBV5-1 with TRBJ2-3; D may be TRBD2 (6 bases). Sequenced sample: PBMCs. CDR3 loop: CASSLGDSPDTQYF. For the CDR3, the DNA is TGCGCCAGCAGCTTGGGGGACTCTCCAGATACGCAGTATTTT.